A selection of T cell receptor beta chains follows, all from one sample in a study of cytomegalovirus exposure and HLA in healthy donors. Clones were read by immunoSEQ multiplex PCR, and TCRdb kept only the in-frame ones, dropping some. The sample shows 150,000 to 200,000 clones, approximately 90% of them seen only once. The source material was PBMCs. The receptors stem from a young woman in good health and CMV-seronegative. Both conserved end residues are trimmed from each CDR3. The order of the fields is V gene, CDR3 protein.

TRBV19	ASSIYGTGLGDGYT
TRBV6-1	ASSAETGAAEKLF
TRBV6-4	ASSDQGKTNYGYT
TRBV6-5	ASRRAIAVPGELF
TRBV5-1	ASSLDRITEAF
TRBV6-1	ASRKGVYEQY
TRBV19	ASSPTLDSPSYEQY
TRBV7-2	ASSGQGRILWGYT
TRBV5-4	ASSLVPRVYEQY
TRBV7-2	ASSLVWLPGLDRTDTQY
TRBV5-1	ASSLPDRYQETQY
TRBV4-1	ASSQTHNLNQPQH
TRBV5-1	ASSFGQDTEAF
TRBV10-2	ATLDRTYGYT
TRBV18	ASSPQGPAGYNEQF
TRBV5-1	ASSLGRTNTGELF
TRBV25-1	ASSEYPGGNYNSPLH
TRBV4-1	ASSQLVAGVKTGELF
TRBV11-2	ASSDSNRGSSSPLH
TRBV27	ASSLAGGLYEQY
TRBV7-6	ASSLTPIGGGQETQY
TRBV5-4	ASSRDSDTQY
TRBV6-5	ASTRGGYNEQF
TRBV27	ASSSVAGYEQY
TRBV2	ASSPGRVGYT
TRBV7-9	ASSIQLSGANVLT
TRBV7-2	ASSLLWPEKLF
TRBV19	ASSDTVYNSPLH
TRBV5-1	ASSSQGNTGELF
TRBV9	ASSPGWISDGYT
TRBV19	ASSISQVTEAF
TRBV4-3	ASSQTRQGDYEQY
TRBV12-5	ASGLIPQAGGQETQY
TRBV9	ASSGRTGFYGYT
TRBV2	ASSATDPSTDTQY
TRBV27	ASSTATGGFEAF
TRBV11-2	ASSLQGGSRNQPQH
TRBV25-1	ASSDWGQGFEAF
TRBV2	ASSNTGQGFDIQY
TRBV7-9	ASSSSLSFYNEQF
TRBV5-1	ASSLSGRGHSYEQY
TRBV4-1	ASSQDASGVNYNEQF
TRBV6-5	ASSYGPFTEAF
TRBV4-3	ASSQRGAQETQY
TRBV19	ASSPGRSYEQY
TRBV7-2	ASSLVVRSNYGYT
TRBV9	ASSRRGGRDEQF
TRBV7-2	ASSSPAGGPPGEQY
TRBV11-2	ASSWDSSNTEAF
TRBV7-8	ASSPRGFGGGIYEQY
TRBV4-2	ASSQVGGQWENSPLH
TRBV4-1	ASSVRQGPTEAF
TRBV7-9	ASSLDLLNQPQH
TRBV18	ASSPISSQGYSNTEAF
TRBV2	ASTPGAYEQY
TRBV10-3	AISESSGGGTDTQY
TRBV11-2	ASSLGAEAF
TRBV4-2	ASSQGGASGVRVSYEQY